The T cell receptor (beta chain) under discussion was sequenced for a study of blood T cell repertoires in COVID-19. Study summary: COVID-19 samples collected from the United States, Italy and Spain covered acute and convalescent phases. Sample material is recorded as cDNA or gDNA derived from T cells, B-cell-depleted T cells, or PBMCs.

Germline-derived CDR1 and CDR2 are SNHLY and FYNNEI. The CDR3 consists of 12 residues. Trimming left V 7 bases short and J 6 bases short, with 13 bases between. As originally analysed: Researchers report that nucleated cell counts were estimated from reference gene primer amplification. Using immunoSEQ multiplex PCR, the repertoire was profiled, and TCRdb retains in-frame clones only, with some absent. V, J and clone size are those of that table, while D and trimming were read from the DNA. Of more than 200,000 clones listed, roughly 83% are singletons. This receptor was identified in a man at least 80 years old with acute or convalescent COVID-19. The sequenced sample was peripheral blood. The gene calls are TRBV2 and TRBJ2-7, with D possibly TRBD2 on 5 matching bases. The CDR3 reads CASKLGGPEQYF. In DNA form, the CDR3 reads TGTGCCAGCAAGCTAGGAGGACCCGAGCAGTACTTC.